A selection of T cell receptor beta chains follows, all from one sample in a study of T cell repertoires in cytomegalovirus infection. TCRdb analysed the reads with MiXCR anew, one entry per CDR3 protein. The sample has 200,000 to 300,000 distinct CDR3 sequences, roughly 9% seen once; the top ten hold roughly 16%. Sequenced: PBMCs. These receptors originate from a human donor in good health (CMV status not recorded). Some clones in this sample may be carry-over from other donors' samples. The CDR3 runs from the conserved cysteine through the conserved F or W. Each record gives: clone size, V gene, D gene, CDR3 length, J gene, CDR3 protein, CDR3 DNA. D genes are given only for firm matches. Some rows mark clone size as missing; the rest say once, few, many or name a class of expanded clone.

>many|TRBV2|-|14|TRBJ2-7
CASSEDWGPYEQYF
TGTGCCAGCAGTGAAGACTGGGGACCTTACGAGCAGTACTTC
>many|TRBV7-9|-|12|TRBJ2-1
CASSPGEVEQFF
TGTGCCAGCAGCCCCGGGGAGGTCGAGCAGTTCTTC
>few|TRBV12-3/TRBV12-4|-|12|TRBJ1-1
CASSFDPRRTFF
TGTGCCAGCAGTTTCGACCCCCGGCGGACTTTCTTT
>many|TRBV14|-|15|TRBJ1-1
CASSNLRGPNTEAFF
TGTGCCAGCAGCAACCTCAGGGGTCCGAACACTGAAGCTTTCTTT
>many|TRBV7-2|-|15|TRBJ2-1
CASSLARGPYNEQFF
TGTGCCAGCAGCTTAGCGAGGGGACCCTACAATGAGCAGTTCTTC
>many|TRBV5-1|TRBD2|15|TRBJ2-1
CASSLEGRAWNEQFF
TGCGCCAGCAGCTTGGAGGGGAGGGCCTGGAATGAGCAGTTCTTC
>-|TRBV29-1|TRBD1|15|TRBJ2-7
CSVEGGTGGVYEQYF
TGCAGCGTTGAAGGTGGGACAGGGGGGGTCTACGAGCAGTACTTC
>many|TRBV7-6|-|14|TRBJ2-7
CASSFGGEYDEQYF
TGTGCCAGCAGCTTTGGAGGGGAATACGACGAGCAGTACTTC
>many|TRBV11-2|-|16|TRBJ1-2
CASSLDRGGWSYGYTF
TGTGCCAGCAGCTTAGATCGGGGGGGCTGGAGCTATGGCTACACCTTC
>many|TRBV6-8|TRBD1|14|TRBJ1-2
CASTYQGAGYGYTF
TGTGCCAGCACCTACCAGGGGGCGGGATATGGCTACACCTTC
>many|TRBV7-2|-|14|TRBJ2-7
CASSLGRGIYEQYF
TGTGCCAGCAGCTTAGGGCGGGGAATCTACGAGCAGTACTTC
>-|TRBV6-2/TRBV6-3|-|13|TRBJ1-6
CASSDPGISPLHF
TGTGCCAGCAGCGACCCGGGGATTTCACCCCTCCACTTT
>few|TRBV20-1|TRBD1|14|TRBJ2-3
CSAERTGGTDTQYF
TGCAGTGCCGAACGGACAGGGGGTACAGATACGCAGTATTTT
>-|TRBV13|-|15|TRBJ2-1
CASSLGPGAYNEQFF
TGCGCCAGCAGCTTGGGACCGGGAGCTTACAATGAGCAGTTCTTC
>-|TRBV6-6|-|17|TRBJ1-4
CASSYVGPRRGDEKLFF
TGTGCCAGCAGTTATGTCGGACCTAGGAGGGGTGATGAAAAACTGTTTTTT